The 8 T cell receptor beta chains given below trace back to one sample, sequenced in a study of CD8 T cells in Susac syndrome. Reverse transcription used roughly 0.45 to 1 ug RNA and random hexamers. A single record per CDR3 protein comes from TCRdb applying MiXCR to the immunoSEQ multiplex PCR reads. The table lists 100,000 to 150,000 distinct CDR3 sequences, over 80% of them singletons. The sample taken for sequencing was CD8+ T cells from PBMCs. Receptor source: a human donor with multiple sclerosis.

The chain is built from TRBV10-3 and TRBJ2-7; D is unresolved. The V and J ends lost 4 bases and 3 bases respectively, with 13 bases between them. Germline V gene sequence: CDR1 ENHRY, CDR2 SYGVKD. This CDR3 has 14 amino acids. CDR3 nucleotides: TGTGCCATCAGTGCCCCGGAATTACACTACGAGCAGTACGTC. The encoded protein is CAISAPELHYEQYV.

V and J are TRBV7-9 and TRBJ1-1; 8 bases agree with TRBD1. The germline gives CDR1 SEHNR, CDR2 FQNEAQ (reference sequence). The CDR3 has 15 amino acids. With V trimmed by 1 base and J by 2 bases, 3 bases remained unmatched. The CDR3 loop reads CASSLGQGSNTEAFF. For the CDR3, the DNA is TGTGCCAGCAGCTTAGGACAGGGGTCCAACACTGAAGCTTTCTTT.

This clonotype was seen more than once but under ten times. The genes are TRBV6-5 and TRBJ2-7; D gene uncertain. V gave up 2 bases and J gave up 4 bases, with 15 bases separating them. From germline, CDR1 is MNHEY and CDR2 SVGAGI. CDR3 length: 15 amino acids. The CDR3 reads CASSYGTDGLYEQYV. Written as DNA, the CDR3 is TGTGCCAGCAGTTACGGCACTGACGGGCTATACGAGCAGTACGTC.

This rearrangement joins TRBV6-2 or TRBV6-3 to TRBJ1-5; TRBD1 might be the D (6 bases). The V end lost 6 bases, the J end lost 4 bases, and 10 bases lay between the germline ends. Germline V gene data show CDR1 as MNHEY and CDR2 as SVGEGT. The CDR3 is 13 amino acids. CDR3 DNA: TGTGCCAGCAGGGACAGCATAAATCAGCCCCAGCATTTT. It codes for CASRDSINQPQHF.

The CDR3 nucleotides are TGTGCCAGCGGGGCGGGGCAGACCTACGTAGAGCAGTTCTTC. Translating it yields CASGAGQTYVEQFF. The chain joins TRBV7-9 to TRBJ2-1, with D possibly matching TRBD2 (6 bases). CDR1 is SEHNR and CDR2 is FQNEAQ in the germline V gene (reference sequence). CDR3 length equals 14 residues. The germline V and J ends were trimmed by 8 bases and 10 bases, with 21 bases remaining between them.

V gene TRBV15 combines with J gene TRBJ1-2; 9 nucleotides match TRBD1. V gave up 8 bases and J gave up 4 bases; unmatched junction bases: 14. The CDR3 spans 16 residues. The V gene's germline CDR1 is LNHNV and CDR2 YYDKDF (reference sequence). The DNA of the CDR3 is TGTGCCACCTGGGGGACAGGGCCTCTATTCCTCTATGGCTACACCTTC. Residues: CATWGTGPLFLYGYTF.

The chain employs TRBV30 and TRBJ1-5, with no clear D. Trimming took 0 bases from V and 4 from J, leaving 7 bases between them. In germline, CDR1 is GTSNPN, CDR2 SVGIG (reference sequence). CDR3 length: 13 amino acids. DNA of the CDR3: TGTGCCTGGAGTGTGGGTGCGAATCAGCCCCAGCATTTT. Translated: CAWSVGANQPQHF.

V and J are TRBV29-1 and TRBJ2-1; D is perhaps TRBD2 (7 bases). CDR3 length: 13 amino acids. V lost 1 base to trimming and J lost 9 bases, with 13 bases between them. Germline values: CDR1 SQVTM, CDR2 ANQGSEA. The CDR3 region is CSVEGGGAVEQFF. The CDR3 DNA reads TGCAGCGTTGAAGGTGGGGGGGCTGTTGAGCAGTTCTTC.